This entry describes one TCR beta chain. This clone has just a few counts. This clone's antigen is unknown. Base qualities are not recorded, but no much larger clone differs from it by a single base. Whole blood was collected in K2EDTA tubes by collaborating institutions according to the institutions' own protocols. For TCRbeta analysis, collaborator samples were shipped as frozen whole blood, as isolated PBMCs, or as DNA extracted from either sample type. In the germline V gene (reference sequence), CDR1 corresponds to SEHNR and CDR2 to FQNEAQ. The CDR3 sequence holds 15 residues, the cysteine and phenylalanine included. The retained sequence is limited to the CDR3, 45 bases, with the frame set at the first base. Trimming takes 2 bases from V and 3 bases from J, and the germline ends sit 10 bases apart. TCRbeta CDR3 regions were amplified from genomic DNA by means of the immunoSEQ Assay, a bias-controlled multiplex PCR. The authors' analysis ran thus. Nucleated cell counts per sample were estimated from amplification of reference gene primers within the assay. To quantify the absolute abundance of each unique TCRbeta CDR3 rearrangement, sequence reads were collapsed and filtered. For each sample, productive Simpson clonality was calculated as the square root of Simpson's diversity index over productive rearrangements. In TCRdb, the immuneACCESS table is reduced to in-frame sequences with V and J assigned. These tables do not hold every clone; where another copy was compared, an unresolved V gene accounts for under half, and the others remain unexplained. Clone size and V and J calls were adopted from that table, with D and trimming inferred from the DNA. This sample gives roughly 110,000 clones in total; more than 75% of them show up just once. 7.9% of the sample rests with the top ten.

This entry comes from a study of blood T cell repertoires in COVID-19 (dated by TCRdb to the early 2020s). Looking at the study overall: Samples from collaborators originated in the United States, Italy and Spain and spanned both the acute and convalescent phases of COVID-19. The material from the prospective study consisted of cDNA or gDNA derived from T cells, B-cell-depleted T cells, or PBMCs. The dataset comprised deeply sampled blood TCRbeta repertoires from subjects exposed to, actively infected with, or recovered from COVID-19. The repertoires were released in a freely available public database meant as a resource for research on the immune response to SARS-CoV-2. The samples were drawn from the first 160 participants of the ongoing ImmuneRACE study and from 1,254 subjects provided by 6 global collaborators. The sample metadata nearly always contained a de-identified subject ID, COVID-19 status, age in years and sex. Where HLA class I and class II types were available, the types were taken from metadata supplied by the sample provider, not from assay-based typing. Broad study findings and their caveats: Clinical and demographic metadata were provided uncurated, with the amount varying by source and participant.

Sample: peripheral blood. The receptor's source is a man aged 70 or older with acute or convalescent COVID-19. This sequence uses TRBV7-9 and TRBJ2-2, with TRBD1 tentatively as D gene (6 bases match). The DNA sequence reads TGTGCCAGCAGCTTAATCAGGGGAGACACCGGGGAGCTGTTTTTT. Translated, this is CASSLIRGDTGELFF. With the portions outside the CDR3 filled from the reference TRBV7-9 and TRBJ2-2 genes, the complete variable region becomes DTGVSQNPRHKITKRGQNVTFRCDPISEHNRLYWYRQTLGQGPEFLTYFQNEAQLEKSRLLSDRFSAERPKGSFSTLEIQRTEQGDSAMYLCASSLIRGDTGELFFGEGSRLTVL.